This T cell receptor (beta chain) was found in a study of blood T cell repertoires in COVID-19. Sequencing was performed with immunoSEQ multiplex PCR; in TCRdb, only in-frame clones are kept and a portion is missing. The sample lists about 220,000 clones; roughly 89% were seen once. The study assigned cohorts using participant-reported clinical history. Germline values: CDR1 SGHKS, CDR2 YYEKEE (reference sequence). The CDR3 spans 16 residues. After removal of 2 bases from V and 7 bases from J, the junction contained 8 bases not matched to a gene. This chain joins TRBV5-5 and TRBJ2-2; 10 bases agree with TRBD2. The material sequenced was PBMCs or T cells enriched from blood (not recorded which). This sequence originates from a woman in her thirties or forties with acute COVID-19. The CDR3 sequence is CASSLGSGGKRGELFF. CDR3 sequence (DNA): TGTGCCAGCAGCTTAGGTAGCGGGGGGAAACGCGGGGAGCTGTTTTTT. Together with reference TRBV5-5 and TRBJ2-2, the CDR3 gives the full variable domain: DAGVTQSPTHLIKTRGQQVTLRCSPISGHKSVSWYQQVLGQGPQFIFQYYEKEERGRGNFPDRFSARQFPNYSSELNVNALLLGDSALYLCASSLGSGGKRGELFFGEGSRLTVL.